This passage covers 5 T cell receptor beta chains from one sample sequenced in a study of blood T cell repertoires in COVID-19. TCRdb keeps only in-frame clones here, not all; method: immunoSEQ multiplex PCR. Of 85,000 to 120,000 clones detected, almost 80% appear once; the ten largest clones hold roughly a tenth. The sample taken for sequencing was peripheral blood. The receptors here all came from a man aged 55 to 69 with active or convalescent COVID-19.

The rearrangement links TRBV4-3 to TRBJ1-5; D gene uncertain. V was trimmed by 8 bases and J by 7 bases, leaving 21 bases between them. The CDR3 length is 15 residues. Germline assignment: CDR1 LGHNA and CDR2 YSLEER. The CDR3 DNA is TGCGCCAGCCCGCTGACACCCTCAATCCCCCAGCCCCAGCATTTT. This encodes CASPLTPSIPQPQHF.

The V gene is TRBV2, the J gene TRBJ2-5; tentative D call: TRBD1 (5 bases). V shed 4 bases and J shed 9 bases, with 15 bases lying between them. The CDR3 is 13 residues long. From germline, CDR1 is SNHLY and CDR2 FYNNEI. The DNA of the CDR3 is TGTGCCAGCAGTGGGGCAGGGCCTTCGGCCCAGTACTTC. The encoded protein is CASSGAGPSAQYF.

V gene TRBV28 combines with J gene TRBJ1-2; D might be TRBD1 (6 bases). V was clipped by 6 bases and J by 6 bases, with 14 bases between them. The CDR3 contains 13 residues. Germline-derived CDR1 and CDR2 are MDHEN and SYDVKM. The DNA for the CDR3 is TGTGCCAGCAGGGTAAGGACAGCGGATGGCTACACCTTC. Translation: CASRVRTADGYTF.

V gene TRBV6-4 combines with J gene TRBJ2-3; 14 bases are a match to TRBD2. The CDR3 runs to 18 residues. The J segment lost 5 bases and the V segment lost 7 bases, leaving 14 bases of the junction unmatched. Germline-derived CDR1 and CDR2 are MRHNA and SNTAGT. The DNA of the CDR3 is TGTGCCAGCAAGGGGAAAGGGACTAGCGGGAGTTGGGGAGATACGCAGTATTTT. Amino acid sequence: CASKGKGTSGSWGDTQYF.

The chain recombines TRBV5-6 with TRBJ1-4; no clear D gene. CDR3 length: 14 residues. Germline values: CDR1 SGHDT, CDR2 YYEEEE. V gave up 0 bases and J gave up 8 bases, with 11 bases separating them. CDR3 sequence (DNA): TGTGCCAGCAGCTTGGGGAGGATATCCGAAAAACTGTTTTTT. Translation gives CASSLGRISEKLFF.